This T cell receptor beta chain is drawn from a study of shared T cell receptors in the human thymus (dated by TCRdb to the early 2020s). The study in broad terms: The study investigated the way shared, self-reactive T-cell receptor alpha chains are produced in the human thymus.

On this clone itself: Its antigen is unknown. No much larger clone exists at a distance of one base, and base qualities are not known.

Library preparation employed the immunoSEQ multiplex PCR assay. TCRdb retrieved this table from immuneACCESS and kept in-frame rearrangements only. Not all clones are present; in checked studies, unresolved V genes account for under half, and no reason is known for the remainder. The sample contains some 700,000 clones, 70% to 90% of them found a single time. Of the sample, 0.0095% to 0.013% is held by the ten largest clones. The V and J ends are trimmed by 5 bases and 2 bases, leaving 9 bases between them. The CDR3 spans 13 residues, from the cysteine through the phenylalanine. Just the 39-base CDR3 DNA is kept, in frame starting at base 1. CDR1 and CDR2, looked up from the germline V gene, are MDHEN and SYDVKM. The data also belong to a second study, concerning human thymus T cells. As the second study states: In Finland, the donors were immunologically healthy infants who were having open corrective cardiac surgery for congenital heart defects. Thymus tissue was collected as surgical resects that were removed during corrective cardiac surgery. Usage of V and J gene segments appeared to be biased in both the thymic and the peripheral blood repertoires. According to the related research, thymic TCR repertoires were highly overlapping among unrelated individuals. The study described the TCR alpha and beta repertoires in roughly 8 infant thymus samples and four matching peripheral blood samples. The cohort included a handful of male and a couple of female infants, with donor ages spanning 7 to 244 days. Thymocytes were mechanically released from the tissue and were stored as pellets of roughly 10-34 million cells at -70 degrees C. Genomic DNA was extracted from frozen cell pellets with a QIAsymphony instrument. The immunoSEQ multiplex PCR assay was used to amplify the TCRB and TCRAD loci from a standardized quantity of quality-controlled genomic DNA. Amplicons spanned the V(D)J region at a length sufficient to cover the CDR3 and identify V and J genes. The amplicons were sequenced on an Illumina platform via the commercial immunoSEQ service. Primer bias and sequencing errors were corrected using previously described methods, and TCRAD and TCRB definitions followed the IMGT database. immunoSEQ Analyzer 3.0 and VDJTools were used for repertoire analysis, which covered basic statistics, V/J segment usage, diversity estimates, rarefaction and pairwise overlap. Chao1, ChaoE, Efron-Thisted, Shannon and inverse Simpson indices were used to estimate diversity, which was also estimated on datasets down-sampled to the smallest sample. Repertoire overlap was assessed by strict matching of CDR3 nucleotide sequence, V gene and J gene, and clustering was done by Jaccard-based multidimensional scaling. On average, approximately 790,000 unique TCRB clonotypes were obtained from thymus samples, compared with 75,000 to 90,000 from blood samples.

The chain is made from TRBV28 and TRBJ2-5; the D gene is possibly TRBD2, with 5 bases matching. This clonotype was sampled from a girl younger than two with a congenital heart defect. Donor details come from another sample of the same person, matched by shared clones. Sequencing used thymocytes. This receptor has the CDR3 CASSGRGQETQYF. The bases are TGTGCCAGCAGTGGACGCGGGCAAGAGACCCAGTACTTC.